The 20 T cell receptor beta chains below were found in one sample sequenced in a study of T cells in Graves' hyperthyroidism and ophthalmopathy. RNA transcripts were the template for amplifying TCR beta CDR3 regions. First-round RT-PCR targeting the TCR CDR3 was performed with the HTBI primer set. TCRdb passed the multiplex PCR reads through MiXCR, listing each CDR3 protein once. The sample has a few hundred thousand distinct CDR3 sequences, about 43% seen once. The source material was peripheral blood or thyroid tissue (not recorded which). The receptor source for this set is a woman between 18 and 29 years old with Graves' hyperthyroidism.

The genes are TRBV2 and TRBJ2-1; a possible D gene is TRBD2 (6 bases). This CDR3 is 14 amino acids long. CDR1 is SNHLY and CDR2 is FYNNEI in the germline V gene. V gave up 10 bases and J gave up 0 bases, with 13 bases separating them. CDR3 protein: CAIRRESSYNEQFF. The CDR3 nucleotides are TGTGCCATCCGTCGGGAGAGCTCCTACAATGAGCAGTTCTTC. Full variable domain (missing parts from reference TRBV2 and TRBJ2-1): EPEVTQTPSHQVTQMGQEVILRCVPISNHLYFYWYRQILGQKVEFLVSFYNNEISEKSEIFDDQFSVERPDGSNFTLKIRSTKLEDSAMYFCAIRRESSYNEQFFGPGTRLTVL.

V usage is TRBV10-3 and J usage is TRBJ2-7; D is unclear. Germline CDR1 reads ENHRY; CDR2 reads SYGVKD. V was pared by 10 bases and J by 5 bases, with 18 bases between. The CDR3 has 13 residues. CDR3 sequence: CASSVGEGHEQYF. For the CDR3, the DNA is TGTGCCAGCAGCGTTGGAGAAGGCCACGAGCAGTACTTC.

The chain has TRBV10-1 and TRBJ2-7; 8 positions match TRBD2. The CDR3 is made up of 15 amino acids. Germline V gene sequence: CDR1 WNHNN, CDR2 SYGVQD (reference sequence). Germline trimming cut 4 bases from V and 1 base from J; bases unmatched to any gene: 6. Written as DNA, the CDR3 is TGCGCCAGCAGTGCCAGCGGGAGAGGGTCCTACGAGCAGTACTTC. It is translated as CASSASGRGSYEQYF.

The chain combines TRBV11-1 with TRBJ2-7; the D gene is possibly TRBD2 (6 bases). V was trimmed by 5 bases and J by 3 bases, leaving 20 bases between them. Per germline, CDR1 SGHAT and CDR2 FQDESV (reference sequence). The CDR3 loop spans 16 amino acids. The chain's CDR3 is CASSPLSGRAFYEQYF. The CDR3 DNA reads TGTGCCAGCAGCCCCCTTAGCGGCAGGGCATTCTACGAGCAGTACTTC.

This clonotype was observed a few times. The chain carries TRBV10-3 and TRBJ2-7; 7 bases fit TRBD1. The CDR3 totals 14 residues. From germline, CDR1 is ENHRY and CDR2 SYGVKD. After removal of 10 bases from V and 2 bases from J, the junction contained 11 bases not matched to a gene. CDR3 in DNA: TGTGCCAGTTTACCGGGACAGTGGACCTACGAGCAGTACTTC. This sequence encodes CASLPGQWTYEQYF.

This clonotype was seen at least ten times. J is TRBJ2-5 and V is TRBV7-2, with D tentatively TRBD1 (5 bases). The CDR3 contains 15 residues. Germline V lookup: CDR1 SGHTA, CDR2 FQGNSA. The V gene lost 3 bases and the J gene lost 2 bases, with 13 bases spanning the gap. CDR3 in amino acids: CASSFRAGRQETQYF. The DNA for the CDR3 is TGTGCCAGCAGCTTTAGGGCAGGGCGTCAAGAGACCCAGTACTTC.

This clonotype was observed many times. The chain employs TRBV13 and TRBJ1-1; D call uncertain. V shed 7 bases and J shed 0 bases, with 9 bases lying between them. CDR3 size: 13 residues. CDR1 and CDR2 from the germline V gene are PRHDT and FYEKMQ (reference sequence). CDR3 in amino acids: CASTRTVNTEAFF. In nucleotides, the CDR3 is TGTGCCAGCACCCGGACCGTGAACACTGAAGCTTTCTTT.

This rearrangement joins TRBV20-1 to TRBJ2-7, with 10 bases fitting TRBD1. V lost 5 bases to trimming and J lost 3 bases; unmatched junction nucleotides: 4. Germline CDR1 is DFQATT and CDR2 is SNEGSKA (reference sequence). This CDR3 has 13 residues. CDR3 amino acids: CSADRTGGYEQYF. DNA for the CDR3: TGCAGTGCTGATCGGACAGGGGGCTACGAGCAGTACTTC.

Of note for this clonotype: One junction end does not reproduce the germline sequence, and a read error may be involved. The chain carries TRBV5-1 and TRBJ1-3; 7 bases are shared with TRBD1. Germline V lookup: CDR1 SGHRS, CDR2 YFSETQ. This CDR3 comprises 15 residues. The CDR3 loop reads CATAQGQPPGNTIYF. DNA for the CDR3: TGTGCCACCGCACAGGGGCAACCCCCTGGAAACACCATATATTTT.

Notes on this clonotype: The CDR3 does not end in the conserved phenylalanine or tryptophan, so this is likely a read error. The CDR3 DNA sequence: TGTGCCAGCAGCCAGCGGACAGGACCGAACACTGAAGCTTTCCTT. Translating gives CASSQRTGPNTEAFL. This chain uses TRBV7-9 with TRBJ1-1, with 7 bases aligning to TRBD1. J was trimmed by 1 base and V by 5 bases; bases with no gene match: 7. Germline-derived CDR1 and CDR2 are SEHNR and FQNEAQ (reference sequence). The CDR3 spans 15 residues.

The chain uses TRBV7-6 and TRBJ1-6, with D possibly TRBD1 on 6 matching bases. Trimming pared 3 bases from V and 10 bases from J, leaving 13 bases between. This CDR3 has 14 amino acids. Germline V gives CDR1 SGHVS, CDR2 FNYEAQ. This CDR3 is CASSFRGRVSPLHF. In DNA, the CDR3 is TGTGCCAGCAGCTTCAGGGGCAGGGTCTCACCCCTCCACTTT.

This clonotype was seen a few times. This sequence joins TRBV7-9 and TRBJ1-1; D is uncertain. From germline, CDR1 is SEHNR and CDR2 FQNEAQ (reference sequence). The CDR3 is made up of 16 amino acids. V lost 0 bases and J 5 bases, leaving 16 bases between the germline ends. CDR3 sequence (DNA): TGTGCCAGCAGCTTAGCCGATCTCCGGGTGGGGACTGAAGCTTTCTTT. Protein product: CASSLADLRVGTEAFF.

As DNA, the CDR3 is TGTGCCAGCAGTCAATTCTCCTACGAGCAGTACTTC. It encodes CASSQFSYEQYF. The V call is TRBV6-9, the J call TRBJ2-7; no clear D gene. The ends were cut back, 5 bases at V and 0 bases at J, with 5 bases in the middle. This CDR3 contains 12 residues. Germline V gene sequence: CDR1 MNHGY, CDR2 SVAAGI.

A word on this clonotype: The germline gene is not matched at one end of the junction; a read error may be the cause. The CDR3 sequence: CASSDRLAGVFGEQYF. The CDR3 region has the DNA TGCGCCAGCAGCGACCGTCTAGCGGGAGTCTTTGGCGAGCAGTACTTC. The V call is TRBV7-2, the J call TRBJ2-7, with 10 bases lining up with TRBD2. The CDR3 loop spans 16 amino acids. The germline CDR1 and CDR2 sequences are SGHTA and FQGNSA.

The chain is built from TRBV5-1 and TRBJ1-4, with no clear D. Trimming pared 0 bases from V and 1 base from J, leaving 7 bases between. Germline V gene lookup returns CDR1 SGHRS and CDR2 YFSETQ. CDR3 size: 15 residues. The CDR3 region is CASSLGSETNEKLFF. The CDR3 DNA reads as TGCGCCAGCAGCTTGGGGAGTGAAACTAATGAAAAACTGTTTTTT.

The chain carries TRBV6-4 and TRBJ1-5; D is uncertain. The V gene lost 4 bases and the J gene lost 2 bases, with 18 bases spanning the gap. CDR1 and CDR2 (germline): MRHNA, SNTAGT. The CDR3 has 17 amino acids. The CDR3 loop is CASSARALTTRNQPQHF. The CDR3 DNA reads TGTGCCAGCAGTGCTAGAGCTCTAACAACTCGCAATCAGCCCCAGCATTTT.

This clonotype was seen repeatedly, ten times or more. The chain uses TRBV29-1 and TRBJ1-2; D gene uncertain. Looked up from germline, CDR1 is SQVTM and CDR2 is ANQGSEA. This CDR3 has 9 residues. V gave up 5 bases and J gave up 7 bases, with 5 bases separating them. The CDR3 bases are TGCAGCGTTCCGTTTGGCTACACCTTC. This sequence encodes CSVPFGYTF.

This chain links TRBV29-1 with TRBJ1-2, with D unresolved. Germline-derived CDR1 and CDR2 are SQVTM and ANQGSEA. V was shortened by 7 bases and J by 3 bases, with 9 bases between the two germline ends. This CDR3 comprises 11 residues. CDR3 in amino acids: CSASGDYGYTF. In DNA form, the CDR3 reads TGCAGCGCTTCAGGTGACTATGGCTACACCTTC.

With regard to this clonotype: Just one base apart from a much larger clone, this may be a read error. V and J are TRBV20-1 and TRBJ1-2, with D possibly matching TRBD1 (6 bases). The ends were cut back, 6 bases at V and 8 bases at J, with 19 bases in the middle. The length of the CDR3 is 13 residues. The germline CDR1 and CDR2 sequences are DFQATT and SNEGSKA (reference sequence). CDR3 region: CSATLDRMRGYTF. The CDR3 coding sequence is TGCAGTGCAACCCTAGACAGGATGCGAGGCTACACCTTC.

The chain recombines TRBV19 with TRBJ2-7; 7 bases align to TRBD2. CDR1 is LNHDA and CDR2 is SQIVND in the germline V gene (reference sequence). This CDR3 has 13 residues. V trimming: 5 bases; J trimming: 3 bases; junction bases outside the gene matches: 4. The CDR3 here is CASSRGSNYEQYF. DNA of the CDR3: TGTGCCAGTAGTCGCGGGAGTAACTACGAGCAGTACTTC. Based on the CDR3 plus reference TRBV19 and TRBJ2-7, the full variable domain is DGGITQSPKYLFRKEGQNVTLSCEQNLNHDAMYWYRQDPGQGLRLIYYSQIVNDFQKGDIAEGYSVSREKKESFPLTVTSAQKNPTAFYLCASSRGSNYEQYFGPGTRLTVT.